The TCR beta chain under discussion was sequenced for a study of cytomegalovirus exposure and HLA in healthy donors. Points from the study as a whole: In vitro checks showed that a few CMV-associated chains really do target CMV antigens. The classifier was said to identify cytomegalovirus status with high specificity and sensitivity. Approximately 160 TCR beta chains were listed as cytomegalovirus-associated.

About this clone: Its antigen remains unknown.

Separation from the roughly 600-subject first cohort characterized the approximately 120-subject validation cohort, to which the donors belonged. Between the trimmed V and J ends, which lost 6 bases and 0 bases, there was a span of 12 bases. The CDR3 runs 14 residues. In germline, CDR1 is LNHDA, CDR2 SQIVND (reference sequence). The protocol was immunoSEQ multiplex PCR, while the TCRdb copy is restricted to in-frame clones and leaves out a portion. This table holds 150,000 to 200,000 clones, over 65% found once. This clonotype was obtained from a man between 18 and 29 years old in good health and CMV-seropositive. This chain links TRBV19 with TRBJ2-7, with a possible D match to TRBD1 (6 bases). The sample was PBMCs. The CDR3 DNA sequence: TGTGCCAGTAGCCGACAGGAGTTCTCCTACGAGCAGTACTTC. Its translation is CASSRQEFSYEQYF.